These 23 T cell receptor beta chains were all obtained from the same sample, sequenced in a study of human T cells and chemical hapten exposure. Time point defined: patch test 1, 2 weeks after DPC sensitization. Specified treatment: therapeutic diphenylcyclopropenone sensitization with weekly scalp DPC. TCRdb re-analysed the RACE reads in MiXCR, keeping a single row per CDR3 protein. The table lists 300,000 to 400,000 distinct CDR3 sequences, approximately 6.9% of them singletons. The source was whole blood, collected in connection with sensitization to the hapten diphenylcyclopropenone (DPC). The receptors derive from a woman aged 18-29 years with alopecia areata. Some clones in this sample may be carry-over from other donors' samples.

The chain links TRBV4-3 to TRBJ2-1, with D uncertain. V gave up 0 bases and J gave up 13 bases, with 19 bases separating them. The CDR3 consists of 15 residues. The germline V gene has CDR1 LGHNA and CDR2 YSLEER. CDR3 in DNA: TGCGCCAGCAGCCAAGAGTTGGAAGGGATCAATGGACAGTTCTTC. It translates to CASSQELEGINGQFF.

This sequence joins TRBV7-9 and TRBJ2-7, with TRBD2 identical over 13 bases. The junction had 4 bases not matched to a gene; V was cut back by 4 bases and J by 1 base. This CDR3 spans 16 amino acids. Germline V lookup: CDR1 SEHNR, CDR2 FQNEAQ (reference sequence). In DNA, the CDR3 is TGTGCCAGCAGCTCAGGACTAGCGGGGGAGTCCTACGAGCAGTACTTC. Translating it yields CASSSGLAGESYEQYF.

Many counts were recorded for this clonotype. V gene TRBV20-1 combines with J gene TRBJ2-5; D gene ambiguous. Per the germline V gene, CDR1 is DFQATT and CDR2 is SNEGSKA (reference sequence). The CDR3 is made up of 11 amino acids. Trimming stripped 6 bases from V and 2 bases from J, with 7 bases between. The CDR3 here is CSAEAQETQYF. The CDR3 DNA follows: TGCAGTGCAGAAGCACAAGAGACCCAGTACTTC.

The chain has TRBV4-3 and TRBJ2-2; D is possibly TRBD2 (6 bases). The CDR3 consists of 13 residues. Trimming removed 4 bases from V and 6 bases from J, with 9 bases in between. In germline, CDR1 is LGHNA, CDR2 YSLEER. The CDR3 here is CASSPTSPGELFF. Written as DNA, the CDR3 is TGCGCCAGCAGCCCGACTAGTCCCGGGGAGCTGTTTTTT.

This clonotype was seen more than once but under ten times. This chain's CDR3 is CASSPPPVAAEADTQYF. The CDR3 DNA reads TGTGCCAGCAGCCCACCCCCGGTTGCAGCCGAGGCAGATACGCAGTATTTT. This chain joins TRBV7-9 and TRBJ2-3; no firm D call. The V gene lost 5 bases and the J gene lost 4 bases, with 22 bases spanning the gap. Germline values: CDR1 SEHNR, CDR2 FQNEAQ (reference sequence). The length of the CDR3 is 17 residues.

This clonotype was counted ten times or more. This chain joins TRBV4-3 and TRBJ1-1; no firm D call. Trimming took off 0 bases at V and 7 bases at J, with 9 bases between the two ends. In germline, CDR1 is LGHNA, CDR2 YSLEER. CDR3 size: 13 residues. The CDR3 nucleotides are TGCGCCAGCAGCCAAGAATCGATGGGTGAAGCTTTCTTT. Its protein is CASSQESMGEAFF.

This clonotype was observed a few times. CDR3 sequence reads: CASGLVVGYNQPQHF. The CDR3 bases are TGTGCTAGTGGTTTGGTAGTGGGCTACAATCAGCCCCAGCATTTT. The chain links TRBV12-5 to TRBJ1-5; no clear D. Per germline, CDR1 LGHNT and CDR2 FRNRAP. Trimming took 0 bases from V and 3 from J, leaving 9 bases between them. This CDR3 comprises 15 residues. Based on the CDR3 plus reference TRBV12-5 and TRBJ1-5, the full variable domain is DARVTQTPRHKVTEMGQEVTMRCQPILGHNTVFWYRQTMMQGLELLAYFRNRAPLDDSGMPKDRFSAEMPDATLATLKIQPSEPRDSAVYFCASGLVVGYNQPQHFGDGTRLSIL.

This clonotype has more than one count but fewer than ten. This sequence joins TRBV12-3 or TRBV12-4 and TRBJ2-7; no reliable D call. V gave up 7 bases and J gave up 4 bases, with 17 bases separating them. The CDR3 totals 14 residues. The CDR3 sequence: CASTLLGIQYEQYF. The CDR3 region has the DNA TGTGCCAGCACGCTCCTAGGAATTCAATACGAGCAGTACTTC.

This clonotype was counted between two and nine times. The rearrangement uses TRBV7-9 and TRBJ2-5; 7 bases are a match to TRBD2. Germline CDR1 SEHNR, CDR2 FQNEAQ (reference sequence). The CDR3 contains 16 residues. The ends lost 1 base at V and 1 base at J; junction bases unmatched: 6. The CDR3 nucleotides are TGTGCCAGCAGCTTAGAAGGTTCGGGGGGCCAAGAGACCCAGTACTTC. This codes for CASSLEGSGGQETQYF.

The V call is TRBV4-1, the J call TRBJ1-2; 9 positions agree with TRBD1. Germline V gene lookup returns CDR1 MGHRA and CDR2 YSYEKL. This CDR3 spans 16 amino acids. Germline trimming cut 1 base from V and 3 bases from J; bases unmatched to any gene: 6. CDR3 sequence: CASSQVGTGKDYGYTF. CDR3 DNA: TGCGCCAGCAGCCAAGTGGGGACAGGGAAGGACTATGGCTACACCTTC.

The chain has TRBV7-8 and TRBJ2-5, with TRBD1 matching over 8 bases. V dropped 6 bases and J dropped 5; count of bases not matched to a gene: 14. The CDR3 totals 16 residues. Germline V gives CDR1 SGHVS, CDR2 FQNEAQ. The CDR3 loop reads CASRTNRGYSSETQYF. CDR3 bases: TGTGCCAGCAGAACCAACAGGGGGTACTCCTCGGAGACCCAGTACTTC.

This clonotype was recorded at least ten times. The chain carries TRBV12-3 or TRBV12-4 and TRBJ2-5; 8 bases are a match to TRBD2. With V trimmed by 1 base and J by 5 bases, 6 bases remained unmatched. There are 15 residues in the CDR3. The CDR3 spells CASSLERGGPETQYF. The DNA for the CDR3 is TGTGCCAGCAGTTTAGAACGGGGGGGCCCTGAGACCCAGTACTTC.

In its sample, this clonotype ranks as medium-sized. CDR3 amino acids: CASTGQEDGYTF. The DNA for the CDR3 is TGTGCCAGCACCGGACAGGAAGATGGCTACACCTTC. The gene calls are TRBV7-9 and TRBJ1-2, with 7 bases that match TRBD1. Per germline, CDR1 SEHNR and CDR2 FQNEAQ (reference sequence). V shed 7 bases, J shed 6 bases, and the junction held 5 bases outside the gene matches. The CDR3 runs to 12 residues.

This clonotype was found a few times. J is TRBJ2-3 and V is TRBV5-1; the match to TRBD1 covers 9 bases. The trim removed 1 base at V and 6 bases at J, leaving 6 bases unmatched. Germline loops: CDR1 SGHRS, CDR2 YFSETQ. The CDR3 totals 15 residues. CDR3 sequence (DNA): TGCGCCAGCAGCTTGATCGGGACAGGGATCGATACGCAGTATTTT. Encoded protein: CASSLIGTGIDTQYF.

This clonotype showed up many times. This chain joins TRBV5-1 and TRBJ2-3; D not certain. The CDR3 covers 17 residues. Germline CDR1 is SGHRS and CDR2 is YFSETQ. Trimming took off 4 bases at V and 0 bases at J, with 18 bases between the two ends. The CDR3: CASSRRTAATSTDTQYF. For the CDR3, the DNA is TGCGCCAGCAGCCGACGGACGGCAGCGACTAGCACAGATACGCAGTATTTT.

This clonotype was counted once. J is TRBJ2-7 and V is TRBV6-5; TRBD1 matches 7 bases. Germline V gene lookup returns CDR1 MNHEY and CDR2 SVGAGI. The CDR3 covers 14 residues. Trimming took 2 bases from V and 4 from J; bases not matched to a gene: 5. CDR3 loop: CASSYGQERYEQYF. The DNA of the CDR3 is TGTGCCAGCAGTTACGGACAGGAGAGATACGAGCAGTACTTC.

This clonotype occurred a few times. The chain combines TRBV5-1 with TRBJ2-3; D gene ambiguous. The CDR3 spans 14 residues. V shed 0 bases and J shed 4 bases, with 9 bases lying between them. Germline loops: CDR1 SGHRS, CDR2 YFSETQ. The CDR3 loop is CASSLVGYSDTQYF. CDR3 DNA sequence: TGCGCCAGCAGCTTGGTGGGCTACTCAGATACGCAGTATTTT. Full variable domain (remainder filled in from reference TRBV5-1 and TRBJ2-3): KAGVTQTPRYLIKTRGQQVTLSCSPISGHRSVSWYQQTPGQGLQFLFEYFSETQRNKGNFPGRFSGRQFSNSRSEMNVSTLELGDSALYLCASSLVGYSDTQYFGPGTRLTVL.

The chain combines TRBV27 with TRBJ1-2; 10 bases agree with TRBD1. The CDR3 length is 17 residues. Germline V gene lookup returns CDR1 MNHEY and CDR2 SMNVEV (reference sequence). The V segment lost 4 bases and the J segment 7 bases; nucleotides outside the gene matches: 15. The DNA for the CDR3 is TGTGCCAGCAGTTCCGGGACAGGGGTCGATTGGAAGAGTGGCTACACCTTC. It yields the protein CASSSGTGVDWKSGYTF.

The table lists this clonotype with a few counts. The V call is TRBV29-1, the J call TRBJ2-7, with D perhaps TRBD2 (5 bases). The CDR3 runs to 13 residues. The V end was cut by 5 bases, the J end by 7 bases, with 18 bases between. Germline assignment: CDR1 SQVTM and CDR2 ANQGSEA. The CDR3 loop reads CSVSGNPIREQYF. The CDR3 nucleotides are TGCAGCGTTTCCGGGAATCCCATCAGGGAGCAGTACTTC.

V is TRBV28 and J is TRBJ2-7; D unresolved. V was shortened by 2 bases and J by 6 bases, with 11 bases between the two germline ends. This CDR3 is 13 amino acids long. The germline CDR1 and CDR2 sequences are MDHEN and SYDVKM. CDR3 nucleotide sequence: TGTGCCAGCAGTTTAGAAGGGCTGGCCGAGCAGTACTTC. Its translation: CASSLEGLAEQYF. Variable domain in full (rest from reference TRBV28 and TRBJ2-7): DVKVTQSSRYLVKRTGEKVFLECVQDMDHENMFWYRQDPGLGLRLIYFSYDVKMKEKGDIPEGYSVSREKKERFSLILESASTNQTSMYLCASSLEGLAEQYFGPGTRLTVT.

This clonotype was seen repeatedly, ten times or more. The genes are TRBV28 and TRBJ1-3; 9 bases line up with TRBD1. The V gene's germline CDR1 is MDHEN and CDR2 SYDVKM. The CDR3 loop spans 14 amino acids. V dropped 5 bases and J dropped 10; count of bases not matched to a gene: 9. CDR3 in amino acids: CASSLQGARVTIYF. DNA for the CDR3: TGTGCCAGCAGTCTACAGGGGGCTAGGGTAACCATATATTTT.

This clonotype was seen ten or more times. The chain carries TRBV29-1 and TRBJ1-1; D uncertain. From germline, CDR1 is SQVTM and CDR2 ANQGSEA. This CDR3 has 11 residues. V lost 5 bases to trimming and J lost 1 base, with 5 bases between them. The DNA for the CDR3 is TGCAGCGTTTTAAAGAACACTGAAGCTTTCTTT. Its translation is CSVLKNTEAFF.

About this clonotype: This clone may be a read error of a much larger clone one base away. The rearrangement uses TRBV25-1 and TRBJ2-7; 9 bases fit TRBD1. Germline CDR1 reads MGHDK; CDR2 reads SYGVNS. The CDR3 runs 14 residues. The CDR3 DNA follows: TGTGCCAGCGGTGAATTGGACAGGGGCTACGAGCAGTACTTC. Its translation: CASGELDRGYEQYF.